Each of the 14 T cell receptor beta chains below was sequenced from the same sample in a study of post-analysis software for immune sequencing data. Study outcomes and limitations: Five TRBV segments were significantly more frequent in patients than in controls. TRBV5-6, TRBV5-1 and TRBV20-1 were among these segments.

Every TCR beta cDNA library bore unique molecular identifiers. MiXCR, run by TCRdb on the PCR reads, gives a single entry per CDR3 protein. The data contain 700,000 to 800,000 distinct CDR3 sequences, approximately 30% of them singletons. Their target antigens are unknown. What was sequenced was blood. These receptor sequences come from a girl between 5 and 17 years old with multiple sclerosis.

This clonotype was seen once. This may arise from a read error, as a much more abundant clone is one base away. This sequence joins TRBV28 and TRBJ2-5; D may be TRBD1 (7 bases). The CDR3 loop spans 13 amino acids. CDR1 MDHEN and CDR2 SYDVKM come from the germline V gene. V was cut by 11 bases and J by 11 bases, with 24 bases left in between. CDR3 bases: TGTGCCGGCACCAGGGGGGTGGGCTATGAGCAGTACTTC. Translation gives CAGTRGVGYEQYF.

This clonotype was seen only a few times. The chain uses TRBV19 and TRBJ2-1; TRBD1 matches at 7 bases. The V gene's germline CDR1 is LNHDA and CDR2 SQIVND (reference sequence). V lost 6 bases and J lost 8; bases outside the gene matches: 13. The CDR3 covers 15 residues. This CDR3 is CASSGQAPTPYEQFF. The CDR3 nucleotides are TGTGCCAGTAGCGGACAGGCTCCAACCCCGTATGAGCAGTTCTTC.

This clonotype was counted only a few times. This chain connects TRBV20-1 to TRBJ1-2; 9 nucleotides align to TRBD1. The length of the CDR3 is 13 residues. Germline lookup yields CDR1 DFQATT and CDR2 SNEGSKA (reference sequence). Trimming took 3 bases from V and 5 from J; bases not matched to a gene: 4. The CDR3 region is CSASRDRDYGYTF. CDR3 DNA sequence: TGCAGTGCTAGCCGGGACAGGGATTATGGCTACACCTTC.

This clonotype was detected only a few times. The chain couples TRBV29-1 to TRBJ1-2; 11 bases map to TRBD1. The CDR3 runs 15 residues. V dropped 0 bases and J dropped 8; count of bases not matched to a gene: 8. The V gene's germline CDR1 is SQVTM and CDR2 ANQGSEA. The CDR3 coding sequence is TGCAGCGTTGAAGACATCCGGGACAGGGGGGCCGGCTACACCTTC. Protein: CSVEDIRDRGAGYTF. The entire variable domain, with the rest obtained from reference TRBV29-1 and TRBJ1-2, is as follows: SAVISQKPSRDICQRGTSLTIQCQVDSQVTMMFWYRQQPGQSLTLIATANQGSEATYESGFVIDKFPISRPNLTFSTLTVSNMSPEDSSIYLCSVEDIRDRGAGYTFGSGTRLTVV.

This clonotype came up a few times. This chain joins TRBV28 and TRBJ2-5; the match to TRBD2 covers 12 bases. V was clipped by 3 bases and J by 3 bases; unmatched bases: 5. The germline V gene encodes CDR1 MDHEN and CDR2 SYDVKM. The CDR3 contains 16 residues. The CDR3 region has the DNA TGTGCCAGCAGTTTCCCTAGCGGGAGGGAGGAAGAGACCCAGTACTTC. This codes for CASSFPSGREEETQYF.

J is TRBJ1-2 and V is TRBV20-1; no clear D. Germline V lookup: CDR1 DFQATT, CDR2 SNEGSKA (reference sequence). V gave up 4 bases and J gave up 5 bases, with 14 bases separating them. The CDR3 is made up of 13 amino acids. Here the CDR3 reads CSAIHGRDYGYTF. The CDR3, as DNA: TGCAGTGCTATCCACGGACGGGATTATGGCTACACCTTC.

This chain links TRBV4-2 with TRBJ2-4; possible D gene TRBD1, 5 bases. Trimming removed 0 bases at V and 0 bases at J, with 12 bases between. Germline values: CDR1 LGHNA, CDR2 YNFKEQ. The CDR3 loop spans 17 amino acids. The CDR3 bases are TGTGCCAGCAGCCAAGAAGGGGTTGGGATAGCCAAAAACATTCAGTACTTC. Protein product: CASSQEGVGIAKNIQYF.

This rearrangement joins TRBV20-1 to TRBJ1-5, with a weak D call TRBD1 (6 bases). The germline V gene has CDR1 DFQATT and CDR2 SNEGSKA (reference sequence). Trimming shortened V by 6 bases and J by 11 bases, and 23 bases separated the two germline ends. The CDR3 has 14 amino acids. The CDR3 protein is CSALSGQTKLAQHF. The DNA for the CDR3 is TGCAGTGCCCTATCAGGACAGACGAAGCTGGCCCAGCATTTT.

This chain joins TRBV28 and TRBJ1-4; no firm D call. V lost 3 bases and J lost 4, with 9 bases in between. The CDR3 runs 14 residues. Germline V gives CDR1 MDHEN, CDR2 SYDVKM. The CDR3 DNA sequence: TGTGCCAGCAGTTTCGCCCGGATTAATGAAAAACTGTTTTTT. Amino acid sequence: CASSFARINEKLFF.

The chain joins TRBV27 to TRBJ2-7, with 9 bases identical to TRBD2. The trim removed 6 bases at V and 6 bases at J, leaving 9 bases unmatched. This CDR3 region has 14 residues. The germline gives CDR1 MNHEY, CDR2 SMNVEV (reference sequence). The CDR3, as DNA: TGTGCCAGCAGCCCGGGCGGGACTAGCCGCGAGCAGTACTTC. Translation: CASSPGGTSREQYF.

The gene calls are TRBV6-1 and TRBJ1-5; D might be TRBD1 (5 bases). The V gene lost 1 base and the J gene lost 8 bases, with 12 bases spanning the gap. The germline CDR1 and CDR2 sequences are MNHNS and SASEGT. The CDR3 is 14 amino acids. The CDR3: CASSEEGTEEPQHF. Here the CDR3 DNA reads TGTGCCAGCAGTGAAGAGGGGACCGAGGAGCCCCAGCATTTT.

This clonotype was observed a few times. Germline and junction disagree at one end, which may indicate a read error. The chain is built from TRBV6-5 and TRBJ1-3; D is unclear. Germline CDR1 reads MNHEY; CDR2 reads SVGAGI. CDR3 size: 13 residues. The CDR3 here is CASSYFSGNTIYF. The CDR3 region has the DNA TGTGCCAGCAGCTACTTCTCTGGAAACACCATATATTTT.

The gene calls are TRBV5-1 and TRBJ2-7; D gene ambiguous. With 3 bases removed from V and 4 bases from J, the gap between germline ends came to 8 bases. The CDR3 has 12 residues. The germline V gene encodes CDR1 SGHRS and CDR2 YFSETQ. In DNA form, the CDR3 reads TGCGCCAGCAGCTCAACTTGTTACGAGCAGTACTTC. The encoded protein is CASSSTCYEQYF. The variable domain in full, with the rest retrieved from reference TRBV5-1 and TRBJ2-7, is KAGVTQTPRYLIKTRGQQVTLSCSPISGHRSVSWYQQTPGQGLQFLFEYFSETQRNKGNFPGRFSGRQFSNSRSEMNVSTLELGDSALYLCASSSTCYEQYFGPGTRLTVT.

This clonotype appeared a few times. This rearrangement joins TRBV24-1 to TRBJ2-5, with 10 nucleotides matching TRBD2. Germline V lookup: CDR1 KGHDR, CDR2 SFDVKD. There are 16 residues in the CDR3. V lost 2 bases and J lost 5; bases outside the gene matches: 7. This CDR3 reads CATSDSRAGGAETQYF. In DNA form, the CDR3 reads TGTGCCACCAGTGATTCTCGAGCGGGGGGGGCGGAGACCCAGTACTTC.